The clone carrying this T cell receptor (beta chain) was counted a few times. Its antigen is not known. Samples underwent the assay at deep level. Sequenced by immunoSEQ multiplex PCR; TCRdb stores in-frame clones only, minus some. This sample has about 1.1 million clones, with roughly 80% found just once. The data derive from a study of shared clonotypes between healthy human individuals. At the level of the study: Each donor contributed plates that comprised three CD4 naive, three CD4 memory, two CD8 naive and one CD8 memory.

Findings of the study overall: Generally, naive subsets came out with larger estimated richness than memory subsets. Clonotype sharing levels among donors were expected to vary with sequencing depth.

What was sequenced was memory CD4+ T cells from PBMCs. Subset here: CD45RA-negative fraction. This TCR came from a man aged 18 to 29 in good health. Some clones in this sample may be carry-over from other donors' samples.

This chain's CDR3 is CASSHKNEKLFF. As DNA, the CDR3 is TGTGCCAGCAGTCACAAAAATGAAAAACTGTTTTTT. The J gene is TRBJ1-4, the V gene TRBV25-1; D remains ambiguous. The CDR3 has 12 residues. The germline CDR1 and CDR2 sequences are MGHDK and SYGVNS. Trimming removed 5 bases at V and 5 bases at J, with 6 bases between.